The 9 T cell receptor beta chains presented below share a single source sample, sequenced in a study of T cell clonotyping in hematopoietic cell transplantation. Profiling relied on immunoSEQ multiplex PCR, and the TCRdb table lists in-frame clones only, not all of them. Altogether just under 20,000 clones are present, around four fifths being singletons, with the ten largest covering about 15%. Sequenced: peripheral blood mononuclear cells. The receptors come from a man between 60 and 75 years old in good health. Some clones in this sample may be carry-over from other donors' samples.

This CDR3 reads CATLRTGSTDTQYF. The CDR3, as DNA: TGTGCCACCCTCCGGACAGGGTCCACCGATACGCAGTATTTT. The J gene is TRBJ2-3, the V gene TRBV19; 8 bases are shared with TRBD1. The J segment lost 6 bases and the V segment lost 10 bases, leaving 12 bases of the junction unmatched. This CDR3 contains 14 residues. Germline V gene lookup returns CDR1 LNHDA and CDR2 SQIVND (reference sequence).

The chain links TRBV9 to TRBJ2-5; D gene ambiguous. The CDR3 has 14 residues. V lost 4 bases and J lost 0, with 10 bases in between. The V gene's germline CDR1 is SGDLS and CDR2 YYNGEE. CDR3: CASSRQLHQETQYF. Here the CDR3 DNA reads TGTGCCAGCAGCCGCCAGCTCCACCAAGAGACCCAGTACTTC.

This clone has more than one count but fewer than ten. V and J are TRBV30 and TRBJ1-2; possible D gene TRBD1, 6 bases. The germline V gene encodes CDR1 GTSNPN and CDR2 SVGIG (reference sequence). The CDR3 is 13 residues long. V was clipped by 7 bases and J by 4 bases, with 16 bases between them. This CDR3 reads CASRDTGSYGYTF. In DNA form, the CDR3 reads TGTGCCTCGAGGGACACGGGGAGCTATGGCTACACCTTC.

The chain links TRBV29-1 to TRBJ2-3; D is uncertain. This CDR3 is 11 amino acids long. Germline loops: CDR1 SQVTM, CDR2 ANQGSEA. V was trimmed by 3 bases and J by 1 base, leaving 2 bases between them. CDR3 sequence: CSVDRTDTQYF. Written as DNA, the CDR3 is TGCAGCGTTGACCGCACAGATACGCAGTATTTT.

J is TRBJ1-2 and V is TRBV7-8; TRBD1 aligns across 10 bases. CDR1 and CDR2 (germline): SGHVS, FQNEAQ. V trimming: 5 bases; J trimming: 4 bases; junction bases outside the gene matches: 4. The CDR3 has 14 residues. This CDR3 is CASSERDRGYGYTF. The CDR3 coding sequence is TGTGCCAGCAGCGAGAGGGACAGGGGCTATGGCTACACCTTC.

This clone has more than one count but fewer than ten. The chain recombines TRBV30 with TRBJ2-5, with TRBD2 matching over 8 bases. With the DNA end fitting TRBJ2-7 better, the J assignment may be wrong. Germline V gives CDR1 GTSNPN, CDR2 SVGIG (reference sequence). The CDR3 has 14 amino acids. The CDR3 protein is CAWQGLDQAYEQYF. The CDR3 bases are TGTGCCTGGCAGGGACTAGACCAAGCCTACGAGCAGTACTTC.

The genes are TRBV6-5 and TRBJ2-3; 7 nucleotides agree with TRBD2. With 7 bases clipped from V and 3 bases from J, the junction kept 4 bases outside the gene matches. Germline V gene lookup returns CDR1 MNHEY and CDR2 SVGAGI. The CDR3 extends over 13 amino acids. The CDR3 reads CASTPRETDTQYF. DNA of the CDR3: TGTGCCAGCACCCCGCGGGAGACAGATACGCAGTATTTT.

The rearrangement links TRBV13 to TRBJ2-4; the D is unclear. The CDR3 is 14 residues long. The V end was cut by 5 bases, the J end by 5 bases, with 13 bases between. The germline V gene encodes CDR1 PRHDT and CDR2 FYEKMQ (reference sequence). DNA for the CDR3: TGTGCCAGCAGCGTCTACAGTGACCAAAACATTCAGTACTTC. Its translation is CASSVYSDQNIQYF.

In its sample, this clone was seen a few times. V gene TRBV5-6 combines with J gene TRBJ1-6, with 7 bases that match TRBD1. CDR3 length: 15 amino acids. The V and J ends lost 3 bases and 7 bases, in that order; junction bases with no gene match: 7. Germline assignment: CDR1 SGHDT and CDR2 YYEEEE. The CDR3 spells CASSWDRALNSPLHF. The CDR3 DNA is TGTGCCAGCAGCTGGGACAGAGCCCTAAATTCACCCCTCCACTTT.